Listed below are T cell receptor beta chains from one sample, sequenced in a study of cytomegalovirus exposure and HLA in healthy donors. The method was immunoSEQ multiplex PCR; TCRdb's version includes in-frame clones alone and lacks a portion of them. The table lists about 180,000 clones, 80% to 90% of them singletons, with around 1.2% in the top ten. Sequenced: PBMCs. The receptors stem from a girl aged 2 to 10 in good health and CMV-seropositive. CDR3s include the opening cysteine and the closing phenylalanine or tryptophan. D genes are given only for firm matches. Size is omitted from some rows. Given values are once, few, many or a class for expanded clones.

J gene: TRBJ2-7; V gene: TRBV5-1; clone size: NA; D gene: NA; CDR3 DNA: TGCGCCAGCAGCTTGGACATCGCGCGGGTCTACGAGCAGTACTTC; CDR3 protein: CASSLDIARVYEQYF
J gene: TRBJ1-4; V gene: TRBV30; clone size: NA; D gene: NA; CDR3 DNA: TGTGCCTGGAGTGTAAGGGGGAACGAAAAACTGTTTTTT; CDR3 protein: CAWSVRGNEKLFF
J gene: TRBJ1-1; V gene: TRBV5-6; clone size: NA; D gene: TRBD1; CDR3 DNA: TGTGCCAGCCCCGTACAGGGGCGGAACACTGAAGCTTTCTTT; CDR3 protein: CASPVQGRNTEAFF
J gene: TRBJ1-2; V gene: TRBV29-1; clone size: NA; D gene: TRBD1; CDR3 DNA: TGCGTTGGGGGGACAGGGGAGGATGGCTACACCTTC; CDR3 protein: CVGGTGEDGYTF
J gene: TRBJ2-3; V gene: TRBV5-1; clone size: NA; D gene: TRBD2; CDR3 DNA: TGCGCCAGCAGCTTGGGTGTAGCGGGAGGTAACACAGATACGCAGTATTTT; CDR3 protein: CASSLGVAGGNTDTQYF
J gene: TRBJ2-1; V gene: TRBV5-1; clone size: NA; D gene: NA; CDR3 DNA: TGCGCCAGCAGTTACACCGGGACAACTGATGAGCAGTTCTTC; CDR3 protein: CASSYTGTTDEQFF
J gene: TRBJ2-3; V gene: TRBV9; clone size: NA; D gene: TRBD2; CDR3 DNA: TGTGCCAGCAGCGTAGACAGCGGGAGCGTAGATACGCAGTATTTT; CDR3 protein: CASSVDSGSVDTQYF
J gene: TRBJ1-5; V gene: TRBV15; clone size: NA; D gene: TRBD1; CDR3 DNA: TGTGCCACCAGCATGGACAGGGTGGCGCAGCCCCAGCATTTT; CDR3 protein: CATSMDRVAQPQHF
J gene: TRBJ1-2; V gene: TRBV27; clone size: few; D gene: NA; CDR3 DNA: TGTGCCAGCAGTTTAGGCAGGGAAGACTATGGCTACACCTTC; CDR3 protein: CASSLGREDYGYTF
J gene: TRBJ2-1; V gene: TRBV5-1; clone size: once; D gene: NA; CDR3 DNA: TGCGCCAGCAGCTCCAGGGGGGCAGGGAGCTACAATGAGCAGTTCTTC; CDR3 protein: CASSSRGAGSYNEQFF
J gene: TRBJ2-1; V gene: TRBV5-1; clone size: NA; D gene: NA; CDR3 DNA: TGCGCCAGCAGGGAGGGTAAGGGTGAGCAGTTCTTC; CDR3 protein: CASREGKGEQFF
J gene: TRBJ2-7; V gene: TRBV2; clone size: once; D gene: TRBD1; CDR3 DNA: TGTGCCAGCAGTATGGACAGGGGGCTCTACGAGCAGTACTTC; CDR3 protein: CASSMDRGLYEQYF
J gene: TRBJ2-1; V gene: TRBV5-1; clone size: NA; D gene: TRBD2; CDR3 DNA: TGCGCCAGCAGCTTGGGCGGACTAGCGGGAGGGCTAGGCAATGAGCAGTTCTTC; CDR3 protein: CASSLGGLAGGLGNEQFF
J gene: TRBJ1-1; V gene: TRBV10-3; clone size: NA; D gene: TRBD1; CDR3 DNA: TGTGCCATCAGTCCTCACACAGGGGCCAGCACTGAAGCTTTCTTT; CDR3 protein: CAISPHTGASTEAFF
J gene: TRBJ2-7; V gene: TRBV6-5; clone size: NA; D gene: NA; CDR3 DNA: TGTGCCAGCAGTTACGGGCTCTCCTACGAGCAGTACTTC; CDR3 protein: CASSYGLSYEQYF
J gene: TRBJ1-3; V gene: TRBV18; clone size: NA; D gene: NA; CDR3 DNA: TGTGCCAGCTCACCACTCCAAGAGATCTCTGGAAACACCATATATTTT; CDR3 protein: CASSPLQEISGNTIYF
J gene: TRBJ2-1; V gene: TRBV5-1; clone size: once; D gene: TRBD2; CDR3 DNA: TGCGCCAGCAGCTTGGAGCTAGCGGGAGGTCACGAGCAGTTCTTC; CDR3 protein: CASSLELAGGHEQFF
J gene: TRBJ1-4; V gene: TRBV11-3; clone size: NA; D gene: TRBD1; CDR3 DNA: TGTGCCAGCAGCCGCACCGGGACAGGGTATGAAAAACTGTTTTTT; CDR3 protein: CASSRTGTGYEKLFF
J gene: TRBJ1-5; V gene: TRBV5-6; clone size: NA; D gene: NA; CDR3 DNA: TGTGCCAGCAGCTTGGGTGGGCCGGGGATCCAGCCCCAGCATTTT; CDR3 protein: CASSLGGPGIQPQHF
J gene: TRBJ1-2; V gene: TRBV27; clone size: NA; D gene: TRBD1; CDR3 DNA: TGTGCCAGCAGTCCTTCGACAGGGGGCCTCTTTGGCTACACCTTC; CDR3 protein: CASSPSTGGLFGYTF
J gene: TRBJ2-3; V gene: TRBV25-1; clone size: once; D gene: TRBD1; CDR3 DNA: TGTGCCAGCAGTATGGACAGGGGGGCAGATACGCAGTATTTT; CDR3 protein: CASSMDRGADTQYF
J gene: TRBJ1-1; V gene: TRBV2; clone size: NA; D gene: NA; CDR3 DNA: TGTGCCAGCAGTGAAACCCACAGTTTGAACACTGAAGCTTTCTTT; CDR3 protein: CASSETHSLNTEAFF
J gene: TRBJ2-5; V gene: TRBV5-1; clone size: NA; D gene: NA; CDR3 DNA: TGCGCCAGCAGCTTGGGACAGGTCCAAGAGACCCAGTACTTC; CDR3 protein: CASSLGQVQETQYF
J gene: TRBJ2-3; V gene: TRBV20-1; clone size: NA; D gene: NA; CDR3 DNA: TGCAGTGCTCCACAGGGAAATACGCAGTATTTT; CDR3 protein: CSAPQGNTQYF